The 10 T cell receptor beta chains below were found in one sample sequenced in a study of T cells in localized non-small cell lung cancer. Libraries were prepared by immunoSEQ multiplex PCR; TCRdb keeps only in-frame clonotypes and omits some of them. The data show some 80,000 clones, with 70% to 90% seen just once and under 3.5% held by the top ten. The sample consisted of peripheral blood, taken before any cancer treatment. Receptors were obtained from a man aged 35 to 70 with stage I lung adenocarcinoma.

The rearrangement uses TRBV6-5 and TRBJ2-7; TRBD1 matches at 10 bases. CDR3 size: 14 residues. Per germline, CDR1 MNHEY and CDR2 SVGAGI. V gave up 6 bases and J gave up 2 bases; unmatched junction bases: 4. The CDR3 nucleotides read TGTGCCAGCAGCTCGGACAGGGGGACCTACGAGCAGTACTTC. Amino acids: CASSSDRGTYEQYF.

The chain employs TRBV4-2 and TRBJ2-3; 8 bases line up with TRBD1. After removal of 3 bases from V and 2 bases from J, the junction contained 7 bases not matched to a gene. Germline-derived CDR1 and CDR2 are LGHNA and YNFKEQ. CDR3 size: 16 residues. The CDR3 spells CASSQEDRGYTDTQYF. The CDR3 nucleotides read TGTGCCAGCAGCCAGGAAGACAGGGGTTACACAGATACGCAGTATTTT.

This clone was recorded only once. The gene calls are TRBV4-1 and TRBJ1-3; D not certain. In germline, CDR1 is MGHRA, CDR2 YSYEKL. The CDR3 totals 15 residues. Between the trimmed V and J ends, which lost 4 bases and 0 bases, there was a span of 10 bases. This CDR3 is CASSPYSRSGNTIYF. In nucleotides, the CDR3 is TGCGCCAGCAGCCCCTACAGCCGCTCTGGAAACACCATATATTTT.

V is TRBV15 and J is TRBJ1-4; 8 positions agree with TRBD1. Germline V gene sequence: CDR1 LNHNV, CDR2 YYDKDF (reference sequence). V lost 1 base, J lost 3 bases, and 7 bases stayed unmatched. CDR3 length: 17 amino acids. In nucleotides, the CDR3 is TGTGCCACCAGCAGAGCGGCAGGGGGCATGGCTAATGAAAAACTGTTTTTT. It specifies CATSRAAGGMANEKLFF.

The chain is built from TRBV18 and TRBJ2-1; D is uncertain. The CDR3 is 15 residues long. Deletions cut 4 bases from V and 6 bases from J, with 16 bases between. From germline, CDR1 is KGHSH and CDR2 LQKENI. CDR3 DNA: TGTGCCAGCTCACTAACCGGGCCCTCAGGCAATGAGCAGTTCTTC. Translated, it gives CASSLTGPSGNEQFF.

The chain has TRBV29-1 and TRBJ2-4; TRBD1 or TRBD2 may be the D gene (6 bases each). Germline loops: CDR1 SQVTM, CDR2 ANQGSEA. V lost 1 base and J lost 4, with 20 bases in between. CDR3 size: 17 residues. Here the CDR3 reads CSVEVRGRADRKNIQYF. The CDR3 DNA sequence: TGCAGCGTTGAAGTCCGGGGGCGGGCGGATCGGAAAAACATTCAGTACTTC.

V usage is TRBV6-6 and J usage is TRBJ2-7; possibly TRBD1 or TRBD2 for D (6 bases each). V dropped 6 bases and J dropped 6 bases, with 15 bases sitting between them. Per the germline V gene, CDR1 is MNHNY and CDR2 is SVGAGI (reference sequence). The CDR3 spans 13 residues. The CDR3 DNA reads as TGTGCCAGCAGAACTTACAGGGAGGTCGAGCAGTACTTC. Encoded protein: CASRTYREVEQYF.

This clone was counted only a few times. The chain has TRBV5-1 and TRBJ2-7; 7 bases are shared with TRBD1. V was clipped by 3 bases and J by 10 bases; unmatched bases: 10. The length of the CDR3 is 13 residues. CDR1 is SGHRS, CDR2 YFSETQ, per germline. The CDR3: CASSYSGQSEQYF. CDR3 coding DNA: TGCGCCAGCAGCTATTCGGGACAGTCGGAACAGTACTTC.

This chain joins TRBV6-5 and TRBJ2-7; D unclear. Trimming removed 0 bases from V and 9 bases from J, with 9 bases in between. Germline values: CDR1 MNHEY, CDR2 SVGAGI. CDR3 size: 12 residues. The CDR3: CASSYSARVQYF. CDR3 sequence (DNA): TGTGCCAGCAGTTACTCGGCTCGGGTGCAGTACTTC.

The chain links TRBV16 to TRBJ2-7, with D tentatively TRBD1 (5 bases). Germline values: CDR1 KGHSY, CDR2 FQNENV. Trimming took 4 bases from V and 0 from J, leaving 10 bases between them. CDR3 length equals 14 residues. CDR3 sequence reads: CASSPDTFSYEQYF. CDR3 sequence (DNA): TGTGCCAGCAGCCCGGACACCTTCTCCTACGAGCAGTACTTC.